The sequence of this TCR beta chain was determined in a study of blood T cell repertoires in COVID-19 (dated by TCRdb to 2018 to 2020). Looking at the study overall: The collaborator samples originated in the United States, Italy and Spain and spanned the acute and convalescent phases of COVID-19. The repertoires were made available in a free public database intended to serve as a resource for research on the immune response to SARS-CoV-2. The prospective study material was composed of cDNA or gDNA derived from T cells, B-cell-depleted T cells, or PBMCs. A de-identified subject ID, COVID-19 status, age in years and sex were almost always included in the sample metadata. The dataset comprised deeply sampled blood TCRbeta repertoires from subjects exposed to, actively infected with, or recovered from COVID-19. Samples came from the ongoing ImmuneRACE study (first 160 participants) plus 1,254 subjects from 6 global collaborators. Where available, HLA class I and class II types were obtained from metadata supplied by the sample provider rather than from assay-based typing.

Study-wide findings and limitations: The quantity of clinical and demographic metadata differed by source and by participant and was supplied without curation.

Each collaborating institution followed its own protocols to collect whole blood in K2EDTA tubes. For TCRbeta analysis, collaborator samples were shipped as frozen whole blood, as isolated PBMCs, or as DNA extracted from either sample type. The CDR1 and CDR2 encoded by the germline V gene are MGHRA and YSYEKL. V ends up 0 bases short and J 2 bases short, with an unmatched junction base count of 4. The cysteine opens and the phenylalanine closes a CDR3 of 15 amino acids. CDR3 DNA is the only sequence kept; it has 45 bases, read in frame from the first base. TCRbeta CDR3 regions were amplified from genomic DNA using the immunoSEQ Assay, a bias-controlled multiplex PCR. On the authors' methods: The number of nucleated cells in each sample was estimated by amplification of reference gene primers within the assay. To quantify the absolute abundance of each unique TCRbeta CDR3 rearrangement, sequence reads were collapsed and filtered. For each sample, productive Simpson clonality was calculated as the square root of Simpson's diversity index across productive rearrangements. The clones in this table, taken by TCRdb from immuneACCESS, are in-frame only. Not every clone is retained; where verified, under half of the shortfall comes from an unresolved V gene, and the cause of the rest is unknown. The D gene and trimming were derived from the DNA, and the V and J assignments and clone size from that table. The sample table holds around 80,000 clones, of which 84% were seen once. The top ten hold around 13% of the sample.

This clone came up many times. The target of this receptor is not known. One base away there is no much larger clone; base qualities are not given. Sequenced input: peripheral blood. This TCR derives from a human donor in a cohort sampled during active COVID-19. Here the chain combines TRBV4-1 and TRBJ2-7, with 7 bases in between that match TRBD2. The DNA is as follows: TGCGCCAGCAGCCAAGATCCGGGGGGAACCTACGAGCAGTACTTC. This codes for CASSQDPGGTYEQYF.